This entry describes one T cell receptor beta chain. Which antigen it targets is not known. No much larger clone exists at a distance of one base, and base qualities are not known. Collaborating institutions collected whole blood in K2EDTA tubes following their own protocols. For TCRbeta analysis, collaborator samples were shipped as frozen whole blood, as isolated PBMCs, or as DNA extracted from either sample type. These data originate in a study of blood T cell repertoires in COVID-19 (dated by TCRdb to 2019 to 2021). General notes on the study: Samples covering the acute and convalescent phases of COVID-19 were provided by collaborators in the United States, Italy and Spain. A de-identified subject ID, COVID-19 status, age in years and sex were almost always included in the sample metadata. The material from the prospective study consisted of cDNA or gDNA derived from T cells, B-cell-depleted T cells, or PBMCs. The repertoires were released in a freely available public database intended as a resource for research on the immune response to SARS-CoV-2. Subjects who had been exposed to COVID-19, were actively infected with it, or had recovered from it provided the deeply sampled blood TCRbeta repertoires that made up the dataset. HLA class I and class II types, where available, came from metadata supplied by the sample provider rather than from assay-based typing. Samples came from the ongoing ImmuneRACE study (first 160 participants) plus 1,254 subjects from 6 global collaborators.

Summary of the overall study and its limitations: The quantity of clinical and demographic metadata differed by source and by participant and was supplied without curation.

The immunoSEQ Assay, a bias-controlled multiplex PCR, was used to amplify TCRbeta CDR3 regions from genomic DNA. Regarding the original processing steps: Within the assay, amplification of reference gene primers was used to estimate how many nucleated cells each sample contained. To quantify the absolute abundance of each unique TCRbeta CDR3 rearrangement, sequence reads were collapsed and filtered. For each sample, productive Simpson clonality was calculated as the square root of Simpson's diversity index over productive rearrangements. TCRdb took over this immuneACCESS table, retaining in-frame rearrangements with V and J assigned. Such tables are incomplete; in checked studies, under half of the missing clones stem from an unresolved V gene, and the remainder is unexplained. Clonal size and the V and J genes are those of that table, whereas D and trimming came from the DNA. For this sample there are fewer than 250,000 clones; 80% to 85% appear just once. The ten largest clonotypes hold around 21% of the sample.

Its CDR3 holds 15 amino acids, cysteine through phenylalanine. Only the CDR3 part of the read is kept: 45 bases, read in frame from the first base. The V and J ends are trimmed by 4 bases and 1 base, leaving 9 bases between them. The germline V gene supplies CDR1 SGDLS and CDR2 YYNGEE. The V gene is TRBV9 and the J gene is TRBJ2-6, and possibly TRBD2, on 5 matching bases. Sequenced material: peripheral blood. This sequence was found in a human donor in a cohort sampled during active COVID-19. The DNA is as follows: TGTGCCAGCAGCCCCCGGGGTTCTGGGGCCAACGTCCTGACTTTC. This translates into CASSPRGSGANVLTF.